Listed below are T cell receptor beta chains from one sample, sequenced in a study of blood T cell repertoires in COVID-19. Produced via immunoSEQ multiplex PCR; TCRdb's table is partial and in-frame only. The sample records around 700,000 clones, 85% to 90% being singletons. Sequenced material: peripheral blood. Receptors were obtained from a woman younger than 35 with acute or convalescent COVID-19. Each CDR3 is given with its conserved first and last residue. D genes are given only for firm matches. Size tells how often a clone was seen (once, few, many) or the class of an expanded clone, and some rows leave it out.

clone size,J gene,V gene,D gene,CDR3 DNA,CDR3 protein
NA,TRBJ2-7,TRBV6-5,NA,TGTGCCACCTCCAGGGGCGTCGAGCAGTACTTC,CATSRGVEQYF
NA,TRBJ1-1,TRBV30,TRBD1,TGTGCCTGGAGCCCAGGGGGGACTGAAGCTTTCTTT,CAWSPGGTEAFF
NA,TRBJ2-7,TRBV28,TRBD2,TGTGCCAGCAGTTGGACTAGCGGGGGAAGGGGGCAGTACTTC,CASSWTSGGRGQYF
NA,TRBJ1-1,TRBV5-4,TRBD1,TGTGCCAGCAGTTGGGACAGGGGGTTAACTGAAGCTTTCTTT,CASSWDRGLTEAFF
NA,TRBJ1-2,TRBV10-2,TRBD1,TGCGCCGGCAGAGATAGACAGGGCGTCGAGGATATCGGCTACACCTTC,CAGRDRQGVEDIGYTF
NA,TRBJ1-6,TRBV9,NA,TGTGCCAGCAGCGCCCCCCTGGGCTCAAGCTCCTATAATTCACCCCTCCACTTT,CASSAPLGSSSYNSPLHF
NA,TRBJ1-2,TRBV7-4,NA,TGTGCCAGCAGCTTAGTCGGTCAGGACTATGGCTACACCTTC,CASSLVGQDYGYTF
NA,TRBJ2-1,TRBV12-3/TRBV12-4,NA,TGTGCCAGCAGTCCGGGACTGAAGCAGTTCTTC,CASSPGLKQFF
NA,TRBJ1-2,TRBV11-2,NA,TGTGCCAGCAGCTTCGACCTTACAGGGACGTATGGCTACACCTTC,CASSFDLTGTYGYTF
NA,TRBJ1-3,TRBV25-1,TRBD1,TGTGCCAGCAGTGGGGACAGGGGCTCTGGAAACACCATATATTTT,CASSGDRGSGNTIYF
NA,TRBJ1-3,TRBV5-5,NA,TGTGCCAGCAGCTTGCAGGTGGCCGAAAACACCATATATTTT,CASSLQVAENTIYF
NA,TRBJ1-1,TRBV24-1,NA,TGTGCCACCAGTGATTTGTGGGCAGGTGAAGCTTTCTTT,CATSDLWAGEAFF
once,TRBJ1-2,TRBV18,TRBD1,TGTGCCAGCTCACCCCCGGGACAGGGGGCTGTCTATGGCTACACCTTC,CASSPPGQGAVYGYTF
NA,TRBJ2-7,TRBV5-1,TRBD1,TGCGCCAGCAGCTTGACCACCGGACAGGGGCAATACGAGCAGTACTTC,CASSLTTGQGQYEQYF
NA,TRBJ2-1,TRBV5-1,NA,TGCGCCAGCAGCGCATTCGAGGTACCCTCCTACAATGAGCAGTTCTTC,CASSAFEVPSYNEQFF
NA,TRBJ1-5,TRBV2,NA,TGTGCCAGCAGTGATGGGGGGAAGCCCCAGCATTTT,CASSDGGKPQHF